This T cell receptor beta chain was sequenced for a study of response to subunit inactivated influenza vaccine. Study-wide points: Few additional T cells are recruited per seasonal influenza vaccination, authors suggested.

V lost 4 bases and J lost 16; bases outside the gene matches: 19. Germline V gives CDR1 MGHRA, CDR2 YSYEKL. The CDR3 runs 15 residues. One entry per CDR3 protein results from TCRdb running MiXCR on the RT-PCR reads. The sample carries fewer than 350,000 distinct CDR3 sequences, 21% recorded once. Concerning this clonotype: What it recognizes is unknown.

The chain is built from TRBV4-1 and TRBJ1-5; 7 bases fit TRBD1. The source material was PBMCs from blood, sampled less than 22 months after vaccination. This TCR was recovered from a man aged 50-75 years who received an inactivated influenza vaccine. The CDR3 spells CASSPQTGFSNQPHF. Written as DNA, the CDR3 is TGCGCCAGCAGCCCACAGACAGGGTTTAGCAATCAGCCCCATTTT.